This is a list of T cell receptor beta chains from one sample in a study of cytomegalovirus exposure and HLA in healthy donors. TCRdb's copy holds only in-frame clones and misses some; the assay was immunoSEQ multiplex PCR. The table shows 150,000 to 200,000 clones, with over 65% occurring only once. Sequencing used PBMCs. The receptors come from a middle-aged man in good health and CMV-seropositive. Both conserved end residues are part of each CDR3. Fields, in order: D gene, J gene, V gene, clone size, CDR3 DNA, CDR3 protein. The D gene is left open where the match is weak. For some rows the clone size is stated as once, few or many, or as a class when expanded; others skip it.

>TRBD2|TRBJ2-5|TRBV5-1|-
TGCGCCAGCAGCTCCGGCTTCCCCGGGACTAGCGGGGGAAGGCAAGAGACCCAGTACTTC
CASSSGFPGTSGGRQETQYF
>-|TRBJ1-1|TRBV6-6|few
TGTGCCAGCAGTCACGGTTACGGACCCGCGGGCACTGAAGCTTTCTTT
CASSHGYGPAGTEAFF
>-|TRBJ2-1|TRBV4-2|-
TGTGCCAGCAGCCAAGATGGAGCGGCTGGAATGAATGAGCAGTTCTTC
CASSQDGAAGMNEQFF
>-|TRBJ2-2|TRBV5-1|once
TGCGCCAGCAGCTTGGCCGTTAACTCCGGGGAGCTGTTTTTT
CASSLAVNSGELFF
>-|TRBJ1-2|TRBV28|-
TGTGCCAGCAGTTTAGGGGGCCTTATCTATGGCTACACCTTC
CASSLGGLIYGYTF
>TRBD1|TRBJ1-3|TRBV19|once
TGTGCCAGTAGTAGCACAGGGGTCCCTGGAAACACCATATATTTT
CASSSTGVPGNTIYF
>-|TRBJ1-4|TRBV19|-
TGTGCCAGTAGTATAGAAACAGGGGAAAAACTGTTTTTT
CASSIETGEKLFF
>-|TRBJ1-1|TRBV6-5|-
TGTGCCAGCAGTTACTCGCTGAGGGTGGGAAACACTGAAGCTTTCTTT
CASSYSLRVGNTEAFF
>-|TRBJ2-7|TRBV14|-
TGTGCCAGCAGCCCCCGTAGAGGGTTTCAGGTCTACGAGCAGTACTTC
CASSPRRGFQVYEQYF
>-|TRBJ1-2|TRBV6-1|-
TGTGCCAGCAAGGGGCTGGACAGTGCTAACTATGGCTACACCTTC
CASKGLDSANYGYTF
>TRBD1|TRBJ2-3|TRBV7-2|-
TGTGCCAGCAGCTCAGGGGGCGGGTTCACAGATACGCAGTATTTT
CASSSGGGFTDTQYF
>-|TRBJ1-1|TRBV6-1|-
TGTGCCAGCAGTGCTGACAGAGACTTT
CASSADRDF
>TRBD1|TRBJ1-1|TRBV5-4|-
TGTGCCAGCAACAAAGGACAGGAGAACACTGAAGCTTTCTTT
CASNKGQENTEAFF
>TRBD2|TRBJ2-1|TRBV12-5|-
TGTGCTAGTGTTCAGGGACTAGCAGTCGATGAGCAGTTCTTC
CASVQGLAVDEQFF
>TRBD1|TRBJ1-3|TRBV4-3|-
TGCGCCAGCAGCCAAGGGCGGACAGGGGGAAACACCATATATTTT
CASSQGRTGGNTIYF
>TRBD1|TRBJ1-2|TRBV7-8|-
TGTGCCAGCAGCTTAAGGACAGGTTCCGACTACACCTTC
CASSLRTGSDYTF
>-|TRBJ1-5|TRBV4-1|few
TGCGCCAGCAGCCAAGATATGGCAGGGTTTGCGGATCAGCCCCAGCATTTT
CASSQDMAGFADQPQHF
>-|TRBJ1-3|TRBV9|-
TGTGCCAGCAGCGTAGGCCGCGGGGGAAACACCATATATTTT
CASSVGRGGNTIYF
>-|TRBJ1-2|TRBV6-5|-
TGTGCCAGCACTACACAGGGTGATGGCTACACCTTC
CASTTQGDGYTF
>-|TRBJ1-1|TRBV5-4|few
TGTGCCAGCAGCTTGGGACTGACTGAAGCTTTCTTT
CASSLGLTEAFF
>-|TRBJ1-4|TRBV6-5|-
TGTGCCAGCAGTCCCCAGGGGAGTGGGGAAAAACTGTTTTTT
CASSPQGSGEKLFF
>TRBD2|TRBJ2-1|TRBV7-6|-
TGTGCCAGCAGCTTAGGCGGGGGAAACAATGAGCAGTTCTTC
CASSLGGGNNEQFF
>-|TRBJ2-2|TRBV5-6|-
TGTGCCAGCAGCCCGGGGACAAGGGAGCTGTTTTTT
CASSPGTRELFF
>TRBD1|TRBJ1-1|TRBV7-6|few
TGTGCCAGCAGCTTGGCAGGGGGGAACACTGAAGCTTTCTTT
CASSLAGGNTEAFF
>TRBD1|TRBJ2-7|TRBV6-5|-
TGTGCCAGCAGTTACTCGGGACAGCTCGGGGAGCAGTACTTC
CASSYSGQLGEQYF
>TRBD1|TRBJ2-1|TRBV7-3|-
TGTGCCAGCAGCCCTAGGACAGGGGGCTACAATGAGCAGTTCTTC
CASSPRTGGYNEQFF
>TRBD1|TRBJ2-3|TRBV2|-
TGTGCCAACTCCCCGGGACAGGGAGATACGCAGTATTTT
CANSPGQGDTQYF
>TRBD1|TRBJ1-1|TRBV27|few
TGTGCCAGTCGCAGAGGTGGAGGGGGCGCTTCTGAAGCTTTCTTT
CASRRGGGGASEAFF
>TRBD1|TRBJ1-1|TRBV18|-
TGTGCCAGCGGGGTTAACAGGGGGAACACTGAAGCTTTCTTT
CASGVNRGNTEAFF
>-|TRBJ1-3|TRBV28|few
TGTGCCAGCATCTCGGGGTTGACTGGAAACACCATATATTTT
CASISGLTGNTIYF
>TRBD1|TRBJ1-2|TRBV19|-
TGTGCCAGTCTACCGGGCAGGGGGCCCAGGGGTGGCTACACCTTC
CASLPGRGPRGGYTF
>-|TRBJ2-7|TRBV29-1|-
TGCAGCGTTGAAGGGGGCCACGAGCAGTACTTC
CSVEGGHEQYF
>TRBD2|TRBJ2-5|TRBV27|few
TGTGCCAGCAGTACCCTAGCGGGACAAGAGACCCAGTACTTC
CASSTLAGQETQYF
>-|TRBJ1-2|TRBV10-3|-
TGTGCCATCAGTGCTCAATTGGGAGCTAACTATGGCTACACCTTC
CAISAQLGANYGYTF
>-|TRBJ2-3|TRBV12-5|few
TGTGCTAGTGGACCCCGCGTCGGGGGTTTAGATACGCAGTATTTT
CASGPRVGGLDTQYF
>-|TRBJ1-2|TRBV6-1|-
TGTGCCAGCAGGGCTGGACAGAGCCTTAACTATGGCTACACCTTC
CASRAGQSLNYGYTF
>TRBD1|TRBJ2-7|TRBV11-2|-
TGTGCCAGCAGCCCAGGACAGGGGTCCTACGAGCAGTACTTC
CASSPGQGSYEQYF
>TRBD1|TRBJ1-5|TRBV6-6|-
TGTGCCAGCAGTTACGACAGGGACAATCAGCCCCAGCATTTT
CASSYDRDNQPQHF
>TRBD1|TRBJ1-5|TRBV19|-
TGTGCCAGTGTGGACAGGGGAGTCGATCAGCCCCAGCATTTT
CASVDRGVDQPQHF
>TRBD1|TRBJ1-1|TRBV4-3|once
TGCGCCAGCAGCCAAGAGGGACAGAGGGGCACTGAAGCTTTCTTT
CASSQEGQRGTEAFF
>-|TRBJ1-2|TRBV7-9|-
TGTGCCAGCAGCCACGGGGTCGGCTACACCTTC
CASSHGVGYTF
>-|TRBJ2-3|TRBV19|-
TGTGCCAGTAGTATCGGGGGGGGGACAGGGACAGATACGCAGTATTTT
CASSIGGGTGTDTQYF